The present entry profiles one TCR beta chain with its context. Its antigen is as yet unknown. Random hexamers were used to reverse transcribe an amount of 0.5 to 1 ug RNA. TCRdb fed the immunoSEQ multiplex PCR reads into MiXCR, producing one record per CDR3 protein. The top ten clones hold about 0.41% of a sample with roughly 76,000 distinct CDR3 sequences, 90% to 95% of them seen once. This sample was taken from a study of CD8 T cells in Susac syndrome. About the study: Intravenous immunoglobulin alone or corticosteroids were being given to patients with Susac syndrome at blood draw, unless they were therapy-naive. Study-wide results and caveats: Expansion of Susac CD8+ clones peaked in TEMRA cells and in active patients.

Sequencing of TCR beta was performed on blood CD8+ T cells and on blood CD4+ T cells. Through negative isolation, CD4+ and CD8+ T cells were obtained, while TEMRA cells were enriched using FACS. The germline V and J ends were trimmed by 6 bases and 1 base, with 9 bases remaining between them. This CDR3 contains 13 residues. Looked up from germline, CDR1 is MNHNS and CDR2 is SASEGT. V gene TRBV6-1 combines with J gene TRBJ1-1; D is perhaps TRBD1 (5 bases). This TCR derives from a human donor with Susac syndrome. What was sequenced was CD8+ T cells from PBMCs. The CDR3 sequence: CASRYTGNTEAFF. The CDR3 bases are TGTGCCAGCAGGTATACAGGGAACACTGAAGCTTTCTTT.